The entry that follows covers one T cell receptor beta chain sequence. No antigen is known for it. Per-nucleotide qualities are absent, and no much larger clonotype sits a single base away. Donors were a few dozen systemically healthy Caucasian individuals from Russia aged roughly 6 to 90 years. Each donor gave 8 to 10 milliliters of peripheral blood, drawn into EDTA-treated Vacutainer tubes. Ficoll-Paque density-gradient centrifugation was used to isolate PBMCs, with at least 7 million obtained per sample. Total RNA was extracted from PBMCs with Trizol reagent, with at least 5 micrograms obtained per sample. For every donor, flow cytometry on a PBMC aliquot measured the percentage of naive CD45RAhigh/CD27high T cells. The sample is drawn from a study of blood T cells in healthy people across ages (dated by TCRdb to between 2015 and 2016). As for the study more broadly: In model experiments, template switching captured about one uniquely barcoded TCR beta cDNA molecule for every two T cells. The study analyzed two additional independent replicas of 1 million unique cDNA reads from the same blood draw for two donors, one aged 18 to 30 and one aged 80 or older. Donors of different ages were randomly distributed across sequencing lanes to avoid experimental bias. The donors were divided into four age groups: young (average approximately 17 years), middle-aged (approximately 39), aged (roughly 60) and long-lived (about 84). The study measured age-related changes in TCR beta repertoire diversity using deep sequencing normalized with unique cDNA molecular identifiers. What the study reported, not specific to this receptor: A strong correlation was found between observed TCR beta diversity and the percentage of naive T cells measured by flow cytometry. Observed TCR beta diversity per million T cells fell roughly linearly with age, and a significant reduction was already apparent by age around 36. Since profiling was done on bulk unsorted PBMCs, naive and antigen-experienced compartments could not be conclusively compared. Total diversity estimates from one million sequenced T cells were considered lower bounds and underestimates. Compared with the aged group, the long-lived group had more naive CD4+ T cells, fewer expanded clones and increased TCR diversity, a pattern suggesting age selection. Because the CMV infection status of the donors was unknown, age-related changes in expanded clonotypes may potentially have been confounded.

Receptors were amplified or captured by 5' RACE. Sequencing took place on an Illumina HiSeq 2500. The second PCR ran for roughly 7 to 12 cycles and used a J-beta primer mix along with a sample-barcoded 5' primer. A template-switch 5' adaptor carrying 12 random nucleotides introduced a unique molecular identifier onto each TCR beta cDNA molecule. At least 3 million CDR3-containing paired-end reads were obtained from each sample. The Mint cDNA synthesis kit, primed by a TRBC-specific oligonucleotide, was used to synthesize first-strand cDNA from all RNA. After uracil-DNA glycosylase treatment, a first 18-cycle PCR used universal primers M1SS and BC2_uni_R on all cDNA. The paper's data handling went like this. For normalization, 1 million high-quality reads were randomly selected from each sample, with every read carrying a distinct molecular identifier. Instead of being binned into consensus sequences, reads that shared molecular identifiers were thrown out. MiTCR, with a Q25 quality threshold and the strictest error-elimination algorithm, was used for CDR3 identification, clonotype clustering and error correction. A nonparametric unseen species model with Euler transformation was used to estimate a lower bound on total TCR beta diversity. Through fastp at Q25 and MiXCR, TCRdb rebuilt clones from the public reads, retaining in-frame beta chains. Identical CDR3 proteins give one entry, which carries the most common genes and DNA. TCRdb, not the authors, supplied the V and J calls. Present in this sample are some 920,000 distinct CDR3 sequences, roughly 47% of which were seen just once. Of the sample, 20% to 25% falls within the top ten clones.

The CDR3, from cysteine to phenylalanine, totals 14 residues. Solely the CDR3 DNA is kept, with 42 bases framed from the first base. CDR1 and CDR2 are drawn from the germline V gene (reference sequence): LNHDA, SQIVND. The junction shows trimming of 6 bases on V and 2 bases on J, plus 14 bases between the germline ends. The V and J segments used are TRBV19 and TRBJ2-7; the D gene is perhaps TRBD1 or TRBD2, as each covers 5 bases. Source material: blood. The TCR comes from a woman aged 55-69 years in good health. The nucleotide sequence reads as follows: TGTGCCAGTAGGCTCCGGGACGCTGCCTACGAGCAGTACTTC. Its protein is CASRLRDAAYEQYF.